This entry lists 16 T cell receptor beta chains sequenced from one sample in a study of cytomegalovirus exposure and HLA in healthy donors. 13 Jbeta primers and 60 Vbeta primers were used for the PCR. Sequencing used immunoSEQ multiplex PCR; TCRdb keeps in-frame clones, though not all of them. The sample shows more than 150,000 clones, 75% of them seen only once. Input material: PBMCs. The source of these receptors is a woman aged 40 to 50 in good health and CMV-seropositive.

The chain recombines TRBV28 with TRBJ2-7; 11 bases are a match to TRBD1. Germline V gene data show CDR1 as MDHEN and CDR2 as SYDVKM. The CDR3 runs 15 residues. V gave up 5 bases and J gave up 5 bases; unmatched junction bases: 8. CDR3 nucleotides: TGTGCCAGCAGTGCCGGCGGGACAGGGGGACACGAGCAGTACTTC. Protein product: CASSAGGTGGHEQYF.

The chain couples TRBV9 to TRBJ2-7, with 10 bases lining up with TRBD2. CDR1 SGDLS and CDR2 YYNGEE come from the germline V gene. Unmatched junction bases numbered 4, after V lost 1 base and J lost 6 bases. The CDR3 is made up of 14 amino acids. Written as DNA, the CDR3 is TGTGCCAGCAGCGTAACTAGCGGGATTTCCGAGCAGTACTTC. This translates into CASSVTSGISEQYF.

The chain links TRBV7-9 to TRBJ2-3; TRBD2 agrees at 12 bases. The V gene end was trimmed by 5 bases and the J gene end by 4 bases; junction bases not matched to a gene: 10. Germline V gene lookup returns CDR1 SEHNR and CDR2 FQNEAQ (reference sequence). The CDR3 covers 17 residues. The CDR3: CASSADRTSGNADTQYF. The CDR3 nucleotides are TGTGCCAGCAGCGCCGATCGGACTAGCGGGAATGCAGATACGCAGTATTTT.

This sequence joins TRBV28 and TRBJ1-1, with 7 bases fitting TRBD1. The germline V gene has CDR1 MDHEN and CDR2 SYDVKM. The CDR3 runs to 12 residues. V shed 6 bases, J shed 8 bases, and the junction held 6 bases outside the gene matches. The chain's CDR3 is CASSEFRGEAFF. The CDR3 nucleotides read TGTGCCAGCAGCGAATTCAGGGGGGAAGCTTTCTTT. The whole variable domain, remainder taken from reference TRBV28 and TRBJ1-1, is DVKVTQSSRYLVKRTGEKVFLECVQDMDHENMFWYRQDPGLGLRLIYFSYDVKMKEKGDIPEGYSVSREKKERFSLILESASTNQTSMYLCASSEFRGEAFFGQGTRLTVV.

The V and J genes are TRBV27 and TRBJ2-7, with no clear D. The CDR3 has 14 amino acids. The germline V gene encodes CDR1 MNHEY and CDR2 SMNVEV (reference sequence). The V end was cut by 3 bases, the J end by 1 base, with 10 bases between. The CDR3 DNA sequence: TGTGCCAGCAGTTTTGACTTGGGTTCCTACGAGCAGTACTTC. It codes for CASSFDLGSYEQYF.

The chain links TRBV14 to TRBJ2-1; 10 bases align to TRBD2. V was clipped by 0 bases and J by 10 bases; unmatched bases: 12. The V gene's germline CDR1 is SGHDN and CDR2 FVKESK. This CDR3 has 17 amino acids. CDR3 in amino acids: CASSQDLGAGGPREQFF. The CDR3 region has the DNA TGTGCCAGCAGCCAAGATCTGGGAGCGGGAGGGCCCCGAGAGCAGTTCTTC.

V gene TRBV5-4 combines with J gene TRBJ2-5; D perhaps matches TRBD1 (7 bases). The germline V gene has CDR1 SGHNT and CDR2 YYREEE (reference sequence). This CDR3 comprises 17 residues. The V gene lost 4 bases and the J gene lost 1 base, with 20 bases spanning the gap. Here the CDR3 DNA reads TGTGCCAGCAGCCCCCCACCCGGGCGGGACAGCCAAGAGACCCAGTACTTC. Its translation: CASSPPPGRDSQETQYF.

The chain carries TRBV7-2 and TRBJ2-7; TRBD2 matches at 8 bases. CDR3 length equals 14 residues. The V and J ends lost 1 base and 7 bases, in that order; junction bases with no gene match: 6. Germline assignment: CDR1 SGHTA and CDR2 FQGNSA. The CDR3 region is CASSLVEKRGEQYF. The CDR3 coding sequence is TGTGCCAGCAGCTTAGTTGAAAAGCGGGGGGAGCAGTACTTC.

The J gene is TRBJ1-3, the V gene TRBV18, with D possibly TRBD1 on 5 matching bases. The CDR3 has 15 amino acids. Germline V gene data show CDR1 as KGHSH and CDR2 as LQKENI. Between the trimmed V and J ends, which lost 3 bases and 0 bases, there was a span of 9 bases. Here the CDR3 reads CASSPGLVSGNTIYF. DNA for the CDR3: TGTGCCAGCTCACCGGGACTGGTCTCTGGAAACACCATATATTTT.

The chain joins TRBV29-1 to TRBJ2-7, with D perhaps TRBD1 (6 bases). The CDR3 totals 15 residues. Germline-derived CDR1 and CDR2 are SQVTM and ANQGSEA. The germline V and J ends were trimmed by 2 bases and 1 base, with 15 bases remaining between them. The DNA of the CDR3 is TGCAGCGTTGAAATGCTGGTACAGGGATCCTACGAGCAGTACTTC. Residues: CSVEMLVQGSYEQYF.

This clone occurred a few times. The chain employs TRBV2 and TRBJ1-3; weak D call: TRBD1 (5 bases). CDR1 and CDR2 (germline): SNHLY, FYNNEI. V was pared by 8 bases and J by 2 bases, with 13 bases between. The CDR3 covers 14 residues. DNA of the CDR3: TGTGCCAGCTCCCCCCTAGGGGCTGGAAACACCATATATTTT. Protein product: CASSPLGAGNTIYF. Full variable domain (missing parts from reference TRBV2 and TRBJ1-3): EPEVTQTPSHQVTQMGQEVILRCVPISNHLYFYWYRQILGQKVEFLVSFYNNEISEKSEIFDDQFSVERPDGSNFTLKIRSTKLEDSAMYFCASSPLGAGNTIYFGEGSWLTVV.

The chain links TRBV27 to TRBJ2-6, with a possible D match to TRBD1 (5 bases). Trimming pared 5 bases from V and 1 base from J, leaving 21 bases between. The CDR3 contains 19 residues. Germline CDR1 is MNHEY and CDR2 is SMNVEV (reference sequence). The CDR3 region has the DNA TGTGCCAGCAGTCCCGACAGCGTTCTTATCCAATCTGGGGCCAACGTCCTGACTTTC. It yields the protein CASSPDSVLIQSGANVLTF.

V is TRBV6-5 and J is TRBJ1-4; 9 bases agree with TRBD1. CDR3 size: 13 residues. The germline V gene encodes CDR1 MNHEY and CDR2 SVGAGI. Unmatched junction bases numbered 3, after V lost 6 bases and J lost 7 bases. The CDR3 loop is CASSTQGAEKLFF. CDR3 DNA: TGTGCCAGCAGCACACAGGGGGCTGAAAAACTGTTTTTT.

This chain connects TRBV10-3 to TRBJ2-7, with TRBD1 matching over 9 bases. The V and J ends lost 5 bases and 6 bases, in that order; junction bases with no gene match: 8. The germline CDR1 and CDR2 sequences are ENHRY and SYGVKD. The CDR3 length is 14 residues. CDR3 coding DNA: TGTGCCATCAGTTCGAGGGACAGGGTGACCGAGCAGTACTTC. Amino acids: CAISSRDRVTEQYF.

Regarding this clone: A read error may account for a junction end that differs from germline. This chain connects TRBV7-9 to TRBJ1-2, with D possibly matching TRBD1 (6 bases). The CDR3 has 16 amino acids. In germline, CDR1 is SEHNR, CDR2 FQNEAQ (reference sequence). The CDR3 coding sequence is TGTTCCAGCAGCTTAGACGGGGGGCGAGCGAACTATGGCTACACCTTC. Protein product: CSSSLDGGRANYGYTF.

The chain has TRBV7-9 and TRBJ1-4; D may be TRBD1 (6 bases). The germline V and J ends were trimmed by 5 bases and 0 bases, with 10 bases remaining between them. The CDR3 runs 15 residues. The germline gives CDR1 SEHNR, CDR2 FQNEAQ (reference sequence). The CDR3 sequence: CASSPRGATNEKLFF. The CDR3 nucleotides read TGTGCCAGCAGCCCCAGGGGCGCAACTAATGAAAAACTGTTTTTT.